This T cell receptor beta chain was sequenced during a study of blood T cell repertoires in COVID-19. This clone has more than one count but fewer than ten. Data came from immunoSEQ multiplex PCR; TCRdb stores just in-frame clones and leaves some out. Of about 310,000 clones in the sample, over 75% were seen once. The germline gives CDR1 SGHTA, CDR2 FQGNSA. Losses at the gene ends were 0 bases for V and 0 bases for J; bases not matched to a gene: 2. CDR3 size: 15 residues. This chain links TRBV7-2 with TRBJ2-7, with 7 bases matching TRBD2. This receptor was taken from a woman aged 40-49 years who had recovered from COVID-19. Sequenced: PBMCs or T cells enriched from blood (not recorded which). Here the CDR3 reads CASSLAGGLSYEQYF. CDR3 DNA sequence: TGTGCCAGCAGCTTAGCGGGAGGGCTCTCCTACGAGCAGTACTTC.